Each of the 17 T cell receptor beta chains below was sequenced from the same sample in a study of OX40 agonist ivuxolimab in advanced cancers. Method: immunoSEQ multiplex PCR; TCRdb's copy keeps in-frame clones and lacks some. The repertoire holds about 51,000 clones, with more than 70% as singletons. This specimen consisted of CD4+ or CD8+ T cells sorted from blood, obtained in a trial of the OX40 agonist ivuxolimab. These receptors were obtained from an adult with an advanced solid tumor such as melanoma, head and neck, liver or kidney cancer.

J is TRBJ1-2 and V is TRBV6-5; D gene uncertain. Trimming left V 8 bases short and J 4 bases short, with 8 bases between. Germline V gene lookup returns CDR1 MNHEY and CDR2 SVGAGI. This CDR3 region has 11 residues. The CDR3 is CASGLGYGYTF. CDR3 nucleotide sequence: TGTGCCAGCGGTCTTGGCTATGGCTACACCTTC.

This CDR3 is CASSIDSPGLAPSYNEQFF. The CDR3 DNA follows: TGTGCCAGTAGTATAGATTCACCGGGACTAGCGCCCTCATACAATGAGCAGTTCTTC. The chain recombines TRBV19 with TRBJ2-1; TRBD2 matches at 10 bases. V shed 0 bases and J 4 bases; nucleotides not matched to a gene: 12. From germline, CDR1 is LNHDA and CDR2 SQIVND (reference sequence). The CDR3 loop spans 19 amino acids.

V and J are TRBV30 and TRBJ2-7; TRBD2 is a possible D gene (5 bases). V lost 2 bases and J 6 bases, leaving 17 bases between the germline ends. This CDR3 spans 14 amino acids. CDR1 and CDR2 from the germline V gene are GTSNPN and SVGIG (reference sequence). The CDR3 nucleotides read TGTGCCTGGAGTCCCCCCGGGGTAACGGTCGAGCAGTACTTC. Amino acid sequence: CAWSPPGVTVEQYF. The whole variable domain, remainder taken from reference TRBV30 and TRBJ2-7, is SQTIHQWPATLVQPVGSPLSLECTVEGTSNPNLYWYRQAAGRGLQLLFYSVGIGQISSEVPQNLSASRPQDRQFILSSKKLLLSDSGFYLCAWSPPGVTVEQYFGPGTRLTVT.

The J gene is TRBJ1-2, the V gene TRBV5-1, with 8 positions matching TRBD1. With V trimmed by 0 bases and J by 8 bases, 6 bases remained unmatched. Germline CDR1 SGHRS, CDR2 YFSETQ. There are 14 residues in the CDR3. The CDR3 sequence is CASSLAGQGDGYTF. CDR3 nucleotide sequence: TGCGCCAGCAGCTTGGCCGGACAGGGTGACGGCTACACCTTC.

This sequence joins TRBV27 and TRBJ2-2, with D hard to call. CDR3 length: 12 residues. Looked up from germline, CDR1 is MNHEY and CDR2 is SMNVEV (reference sequence). Trimming removed 6 bases at V and 6 bases at J, with 8 bases between. The CDR3 loop reads CASRTWAGELFF. The CDR3 DNA sequence: TGTGCCAGCAGGACGTGGGCCGGGGAGCTGTTTTTT.

J is TRBJ1-5 and V is TRBV15, with TRBD1 as a possible D gene (5 bases). CDR1 and CDR2 from the germline V gene are LNHNV and YYDKDF (reference sequence). V gave up 4 bases and J gave up 6 bases, with 19 bases separating them. There are 16 residues in the CDR3. CDR3 in DNA: TGTGCCACCAGCACGAACCTTGGCCCCGGGGGTCAGCCCCAGCATTTT. Encoded protein: CATSTNLGPGGQPQHF.

The chain has TRBV30 and TRBJ1-3; possibly TRBD1 for D (5 bases). Germline V lookup: CDR1 GTSNPN, CDR2 SVGIG (reference sequence). Trimming stripped 5 bases from V and 1 base from J, with 9 bases between. The CDR3 sequence is 13 residues long. The CDR3 region has the DNA TGTGCCTGGCAGACAGTGTCTGGAAACACCATATATTTT. It is translated as CAWQTVSGNTIYF.

The chain has TRBV15 and TRBJ2-1; D not certain. Between the trimmed V and J ends, which lost 0 bases and 9 bases, there was a span of 18 bases. The CDR3 runs to 16 residues. The germline V gene encodes CDR1 LNHNV and CDR2 YYDKDF (reference sequence). The CDR3, as DNA: TGTGCCACCAGCAGAGAAGTTGTGGATAGAGTAAGTGAGCAGTTCTTC. Translation: CATSREVVDRVSEQFF.

J is TRBJ1-2 and V is TRBV30; D is uncertain. CDR3 length: 12 residues. Germline CDR1 and CDR2: GTSNPN and SVGIG (reference sequence). Trimming removed 2 bases at V and 5 bases at J, with 9 bases between. CDR3 DNA sequence: TGTGCCTGGAGTCGAGCCGGATATGGCTACACCTTC. This sequence encodes CAWSRAGYGYTF.

The chain employs TRBV29-1 and TRBJ1-1; TRBD1 matches at 7 bases. J was trimmed by 7 bases and V by 7 bases; bases with no gene match: 3. There are 10 residues in the CDR3. Germline V gene sequence: CDR1 SQVTM, CDR2 ANQGSEA. The CDR3 nucleotides are TGCAGCGCTCGGGACAGTGAAGCTTTCTTT. Translated: CSARDSEAFF. The full variable domain, with the rest looked up from reference TRBV29-1 and TRBJ1-1, is SAVISQKPSRDICQRGTSLTIQCQVDSQVTMMFWYRQQPGQSLTLIATANQGSEATYESGFVIDKFPISRPNLTFSTLTVSNMSPEDSSIYLCSARDSEAFFGQGTRLTVV.

The chain uses TRBV19 and TRBJ2-7, with 8 bases identical to TRBD2. The CDR3 runs to 14 residues. Germline V gene sequence: CDR1 LNHDA, CDR2 SQIVND (reference sequence). Losses at the gene ends were 10 bases for V and 2 bases for J; bases not matched to a gene: 10. The CDR3, as DNA: TGTGCCACTCACTCCGGGGGGGGGACCTACGAGCAGTACTTC. Protein product: CATHSGGGTYEQYF.

The chain uses TRBV7-2 and TRBJ1-2, with a possible D match to TRBD1 (5 bases). CDR1 is SGHTA and CDR2 is FQGNSA in the germline V gene. CDR3 length: 14 amino acids. Trimming removed 6 bases at V and 8 bases at J, with 19 bases between. The CDR3 sequence is CASRSTGAHRGYTF. The CDR3 DNA reads as TGTGCCAGCAGGTCCACCGGGGCCCATAGGGGCTACACCTTC.

The V gene is TRBV5-1, the J gene TRBJ2-5; D may be TRBD2 (5 bases). From germline, CDR1 is SGHRS and CDR2 YFSETQ. The ends were cut back, 4 bases at V and 1 base at J, with 8 bases in the middle. This CDR3 spans 13 amino acids. CDR3 DNA: TGCGCCAGCAGCCGGGGTACCCAAGAGACCCAGTACTTC. It encodes CASSRGTQETQYF.

The chain is built from TRBV5-1 and TRBJ2-7; no clear D. The CDR3 totals 15 residues. Germline-derived CDR1 and CDR2 are SGHRS and YFSETQ. Between the trimmed V and J ends, which lost 0 bases and 6 bases, there was a span of 16 bases. The DNA of the CDR3 is TGCGCCAGCAGCTTGGTGGTAGGCTCCGTCAGCGAGCAGTACTTC. Protein sequence: CASSLVVGSVSEQYF.

This rearrangement joins TRBV7-9 to TRBJ1-1; D gene unclear. V lost 1 base and J lost 5, with 8 bases in between. Germline V gene lookup returns CDR1 SEHNR and CDR2 FQNEAQ (reference sequence). This CDR3 is built from 13 residues. CDR3 amino acids: CASSLEGTTEAFF. The CDR3 DNA is TGTGCCAGCAGCTTAGAGGGAACGACTGAAGCTTTCTTT.

This clone was observed a few times. The V and J genes are TRBV7-2 and TRBJ2-4; a weak D match, TRBD1 (6 bases). The V gene's germline CDR1 is SGHTA and CDR2 FQGNSA. The CDR3 covers 15 residues. V gave up 5 bases and J gave up 1 base, with 12 bases separating them. The CDR3 here is CASSPGQSAKNIQYF. Here the CDR3 DNA reads TGTGCCAGCAGCCCCGGACAGTCCGCCAAAAACATTCAGTACTTC.

For this clone: A junction end diverges from the germline sequence, so it may reflect a read error. The V call is TRBV29-1, the J call TRBJ2-3, with 8 nucleotides matching TRBD1. Germline loops: CDR1 SQVTM, CDR2 ANQGSEA. The CDR3 runs to 14 residues. This CDR3 reads CSVVRPGGTGTQYF. The CDR3 bases are TGCAGCGTTGTAAGGCCGGGCGGGACAGGTACGCAGTATTTT.